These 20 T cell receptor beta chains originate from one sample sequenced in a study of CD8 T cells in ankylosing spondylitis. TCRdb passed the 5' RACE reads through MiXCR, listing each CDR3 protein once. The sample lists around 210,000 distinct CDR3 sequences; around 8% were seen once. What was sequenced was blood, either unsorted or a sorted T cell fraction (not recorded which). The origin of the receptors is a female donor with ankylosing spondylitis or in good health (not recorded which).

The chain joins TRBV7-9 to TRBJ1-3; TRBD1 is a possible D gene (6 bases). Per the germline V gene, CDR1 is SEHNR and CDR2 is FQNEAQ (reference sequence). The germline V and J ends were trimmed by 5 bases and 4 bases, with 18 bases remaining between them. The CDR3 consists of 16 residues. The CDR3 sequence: CASSPPSGAEGNTIYF. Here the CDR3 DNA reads TGTGCCAGCAGCCCCCCCTCGGGGGCTGAGGGAAACACCATATATTTT. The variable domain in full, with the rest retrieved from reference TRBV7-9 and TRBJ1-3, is DTGVSQNPRHKITKRGQNVTFRCDPISEHNRLYWYRQTLGQGPEFLTYFQNEAQLEKSRLLSDRFSAERPKGSFSTLEIQRTEQGDSAMYLCASSPPSGAEGNTIYFGEGSWLTVV.

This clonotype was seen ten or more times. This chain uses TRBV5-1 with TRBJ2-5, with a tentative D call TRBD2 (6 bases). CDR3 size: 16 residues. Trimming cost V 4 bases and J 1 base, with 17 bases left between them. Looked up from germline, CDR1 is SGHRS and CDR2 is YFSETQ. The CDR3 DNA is TGCGCCAGCAGCGGGGGGTCACTAGCCGGCCAAGAGACCCAGTACTTC. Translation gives CASSGGSLAGQETQYF.

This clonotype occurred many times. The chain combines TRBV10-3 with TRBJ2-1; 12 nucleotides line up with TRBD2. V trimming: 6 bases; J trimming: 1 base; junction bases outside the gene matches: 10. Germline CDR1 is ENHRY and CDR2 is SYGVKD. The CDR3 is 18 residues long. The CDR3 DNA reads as TGTGCCATCAGCGATCTTCTAGCGGGAGGGCCTTCCTACAATGAGCAGTTCTTC. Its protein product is CAISDLLAGGPSYNEQFF.

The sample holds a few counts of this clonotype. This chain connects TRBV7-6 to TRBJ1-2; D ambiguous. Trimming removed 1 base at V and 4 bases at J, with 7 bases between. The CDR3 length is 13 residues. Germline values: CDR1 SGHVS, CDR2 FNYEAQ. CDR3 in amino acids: CASSLGSSYGYTF. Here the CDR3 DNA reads TGTGCCAGCAGCTTAGGCTCGAGCTATGGCTACACCTTC.

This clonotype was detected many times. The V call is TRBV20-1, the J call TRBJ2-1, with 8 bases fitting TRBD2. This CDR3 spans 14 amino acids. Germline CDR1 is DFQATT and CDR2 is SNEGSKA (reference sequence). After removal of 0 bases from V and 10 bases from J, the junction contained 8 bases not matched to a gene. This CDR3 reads CSAREPGGLKEQFF. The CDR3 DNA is TGCAGTGCTAGAGAGCCGGGAGGGTTGAAGGAGCAGTTCTTC.

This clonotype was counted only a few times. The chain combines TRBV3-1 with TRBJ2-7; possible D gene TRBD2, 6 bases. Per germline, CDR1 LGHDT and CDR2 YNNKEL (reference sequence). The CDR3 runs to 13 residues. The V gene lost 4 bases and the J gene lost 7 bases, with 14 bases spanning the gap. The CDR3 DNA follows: TGTGCCAGCAGCCCGGGGGTTTCGAGGGAGCAGTACTTC. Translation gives CASSPGVSREQYF.

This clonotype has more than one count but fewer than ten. The CDR3 region is CASSHSPFRGPAAREQFF. The CDR3 region has the DNA TGCGCCAGCAGCCACTCTCCCTTCCGGGGCCCGGCGGCGCGTGAGCAGTTCTTC. The J gene is TRBJ2-1, the V gene TRBV4-1; D possibly matches TRBD1 or TRBD2 (5 bases each). Trimming removed 3 bases from V and 9 bases from J, with 27 bases in between. CDR1 and CDR2 from the germline V gene are MGHRA and YSYEKL. CDR3 length: 18 residues.

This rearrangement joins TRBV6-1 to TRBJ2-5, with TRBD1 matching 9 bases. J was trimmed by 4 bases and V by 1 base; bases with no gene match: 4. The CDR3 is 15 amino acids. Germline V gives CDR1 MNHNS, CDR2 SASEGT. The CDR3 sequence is CASSEVRTGVETQYF. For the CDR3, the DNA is TGTGCCAGCAGTGAAGTAAGGACAGGGGTAGAGACCCAGTACTTC.

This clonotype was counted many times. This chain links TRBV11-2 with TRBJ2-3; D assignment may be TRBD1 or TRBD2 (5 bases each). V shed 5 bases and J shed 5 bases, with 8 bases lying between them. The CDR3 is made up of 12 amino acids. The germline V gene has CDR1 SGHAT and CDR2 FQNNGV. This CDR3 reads CASSGAGDTQYF. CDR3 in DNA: TGTGCCAGCAGCGGGGCGGGAGATACGCAGTATTTT. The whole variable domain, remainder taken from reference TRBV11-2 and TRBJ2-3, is EAGVAQSPRYKIIEKRQSVAFWCNPISGHATLYWYQQILGQGPKLLIQFQNNGVVDDSQLPKDRFSAERLKGVDSTLKIQPAKLEDSAVYLCASSGAGDTQYFGPGTRLTVL.

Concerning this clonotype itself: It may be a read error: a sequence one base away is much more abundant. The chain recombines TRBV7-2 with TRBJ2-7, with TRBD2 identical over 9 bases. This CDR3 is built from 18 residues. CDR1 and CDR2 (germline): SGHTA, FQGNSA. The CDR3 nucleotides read TGTGCCAGCAGCTTAGCCCATGGTAGCGGGAGTGTAATCTACGGGCAGTACTTC. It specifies CASSLAHGSGSVIYGQYF.

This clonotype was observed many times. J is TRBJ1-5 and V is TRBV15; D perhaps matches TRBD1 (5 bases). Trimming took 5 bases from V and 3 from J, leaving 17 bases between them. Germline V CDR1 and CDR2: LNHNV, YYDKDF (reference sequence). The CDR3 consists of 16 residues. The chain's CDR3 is CATSDPRDGFNQPQHF. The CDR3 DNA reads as TGTGCCACCAGCGACCCGAGGGACGGTTTCAATCAGCCCCAGCATTTT.

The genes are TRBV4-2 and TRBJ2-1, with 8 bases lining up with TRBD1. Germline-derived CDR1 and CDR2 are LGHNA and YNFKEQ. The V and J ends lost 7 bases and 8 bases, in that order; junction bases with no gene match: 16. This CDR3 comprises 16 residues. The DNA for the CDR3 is TGTGCCAGCACCAAACTTCTAGCCAGGGGGCGTTATGAGCAGTTCTTC. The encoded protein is CASTKLLARGRYEQFF.

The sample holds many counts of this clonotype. In nucleotides, the CDR3 is TGCAGCGGAGAGGGAGGATATGGCTACACCTTC. Protein product: CSGEGGYGYTF. This chain links TRBV29-1 with TRBJ1-2, with no clear D. V was trimmed by 7 bases and J by 5 bases, leaving 11 bases between them. The CDR3 totals 11 residues. Per germline, CDR1 SQVTM and CDR2 ANQGSEA.

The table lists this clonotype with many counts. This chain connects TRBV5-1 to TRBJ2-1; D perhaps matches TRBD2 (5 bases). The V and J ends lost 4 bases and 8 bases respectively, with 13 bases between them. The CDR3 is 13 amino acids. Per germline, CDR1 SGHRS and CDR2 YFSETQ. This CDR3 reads CASSPQTGDEQFF. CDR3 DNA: TGCGCCAGCAGCCCTCAGACCGGGGATGAGCAGTTCTTC.

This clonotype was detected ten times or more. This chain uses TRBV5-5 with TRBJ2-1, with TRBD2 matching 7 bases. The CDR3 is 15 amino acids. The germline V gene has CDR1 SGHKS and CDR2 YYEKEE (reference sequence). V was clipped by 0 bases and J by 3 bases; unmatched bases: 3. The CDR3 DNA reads TGTGCCAGCAGCTTGGGGCCTAGCGGCTACAATGAGCAGTTCTTC. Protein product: CASSLGPSGYNEQFF.

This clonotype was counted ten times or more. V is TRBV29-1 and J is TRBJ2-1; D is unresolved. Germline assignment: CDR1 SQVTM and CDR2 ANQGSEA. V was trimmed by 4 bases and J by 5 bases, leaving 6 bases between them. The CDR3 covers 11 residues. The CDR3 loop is CSVGRDNEQFF. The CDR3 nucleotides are TGCAGCGTTGGTCGAGACAATGAGCAGTTCTTC.

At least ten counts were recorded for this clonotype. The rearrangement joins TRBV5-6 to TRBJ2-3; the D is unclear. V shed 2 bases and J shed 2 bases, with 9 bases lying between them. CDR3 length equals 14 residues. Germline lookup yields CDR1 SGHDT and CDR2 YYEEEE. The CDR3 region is CASSLPGLTDTQYF. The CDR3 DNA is TGTGCCAGCAGCTTACCCGGCCTCACAGATACGCAGTATTTT. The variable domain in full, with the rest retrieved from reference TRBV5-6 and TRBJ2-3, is DAGVTQSPTHLIKTRGQQVTLRCSPKSGHDTVSWYQQALGQGPQFIFQYYEEEERQRGNFPDRFSGHQFPNYSSELNVNALLLGDSALYLCASSLPGLTDTQYFGPGTRLTVL.

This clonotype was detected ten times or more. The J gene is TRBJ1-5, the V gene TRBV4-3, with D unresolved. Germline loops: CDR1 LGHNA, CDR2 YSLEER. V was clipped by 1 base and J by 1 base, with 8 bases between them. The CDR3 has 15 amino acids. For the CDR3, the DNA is TGCGCCAGCAGCCAAGCGTCCGGGAGCAATCAGCCCCAGCATTTT. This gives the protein CASSQASGSNQPQHF.

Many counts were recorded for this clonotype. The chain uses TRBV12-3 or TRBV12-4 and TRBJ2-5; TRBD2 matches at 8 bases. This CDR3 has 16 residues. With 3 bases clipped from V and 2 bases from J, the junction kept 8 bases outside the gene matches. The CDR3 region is CASSFISGTRQETQYF. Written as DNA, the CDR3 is TGTGCCAGCAGTTTCATTAGCGGGACCAGACAAGAGACCCAGTACTTC.

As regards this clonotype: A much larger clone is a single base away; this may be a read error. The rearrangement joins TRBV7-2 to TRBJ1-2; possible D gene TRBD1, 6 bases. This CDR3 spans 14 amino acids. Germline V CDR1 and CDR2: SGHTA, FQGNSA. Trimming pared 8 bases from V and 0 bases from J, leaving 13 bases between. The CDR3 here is CASQDRYPNYGYTF. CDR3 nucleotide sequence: TGTGCCAGCCAGGACAGATATCCTAACTATGGCTACACCTTC.